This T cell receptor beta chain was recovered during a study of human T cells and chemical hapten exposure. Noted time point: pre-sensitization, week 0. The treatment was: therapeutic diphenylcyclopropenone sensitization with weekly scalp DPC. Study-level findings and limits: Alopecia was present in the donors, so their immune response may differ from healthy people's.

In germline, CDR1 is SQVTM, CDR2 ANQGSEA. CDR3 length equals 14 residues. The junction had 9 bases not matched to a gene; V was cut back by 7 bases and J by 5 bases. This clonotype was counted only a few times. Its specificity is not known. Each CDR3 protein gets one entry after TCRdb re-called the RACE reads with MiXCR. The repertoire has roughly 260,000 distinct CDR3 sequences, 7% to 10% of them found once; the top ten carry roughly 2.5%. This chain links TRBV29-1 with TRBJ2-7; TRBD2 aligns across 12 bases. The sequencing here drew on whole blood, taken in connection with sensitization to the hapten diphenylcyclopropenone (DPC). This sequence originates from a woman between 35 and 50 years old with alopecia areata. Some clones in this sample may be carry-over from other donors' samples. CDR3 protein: CSAAWTSGIDEQYF. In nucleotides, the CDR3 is TGCAGCGCTGCCTGGACTAGCGGGATTGACGAGCAGTACTTC.